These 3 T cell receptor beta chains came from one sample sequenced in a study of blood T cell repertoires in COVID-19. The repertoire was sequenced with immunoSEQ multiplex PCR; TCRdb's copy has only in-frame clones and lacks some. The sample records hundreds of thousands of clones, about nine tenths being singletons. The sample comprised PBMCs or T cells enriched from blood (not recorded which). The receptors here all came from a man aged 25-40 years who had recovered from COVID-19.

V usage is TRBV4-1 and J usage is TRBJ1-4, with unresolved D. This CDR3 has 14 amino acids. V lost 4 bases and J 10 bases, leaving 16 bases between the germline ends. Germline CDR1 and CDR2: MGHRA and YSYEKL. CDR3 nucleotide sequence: TGCGCCAGCAGCCCGGCCGGGTCCTCGGGAAAACTGTTTTTT. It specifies CASSPAGSSGKLFF.

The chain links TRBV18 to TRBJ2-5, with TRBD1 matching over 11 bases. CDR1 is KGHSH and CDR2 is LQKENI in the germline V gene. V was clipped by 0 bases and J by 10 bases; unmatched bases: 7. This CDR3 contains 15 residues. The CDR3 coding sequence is TGTGCCAGCTCACCACCCCGGGACAGGGGGTACCGCCAGTACTTC. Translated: CASSPPRDRGYRQYF.

Here the CDR3 reads CASSDRTSVRETQYF. The CDR3 nucleotides are TGTGCCAGCAGTGACCGGACTAGCGTAAGAGAGACCCAGTACTTC. The chain is built from TRBV2 and TRBJ2-5, with 9 bases fitting TRBD2. The J segment lost 4 bases and the V segment lost 3 bases, leaving 6 bases of the junction unmatched. Germline CDR1 is SNHLY and CDR2 is FYNNEI. The CDR3 extends over 15 amino acids.